The 19 T cell receptor beta chains reported below all come from one sample, sequenced in a study of regulatory T cells in long-lasting Graves disease. Time point denoted: newly diagnosed GD, antithyroid drugs for less than 3 months. After RNA was extracted from PBMCs, the TCR library was made from it. Building the TCR beta libraries relied on iRepertoire HTBI primers, and CDR3 regions underwent Arm-PCR. TCRdb re-derived calls from the multiplex PCR reads in MiXCR, one entry per CDR3 protein. Seen here are some 240,000 distinct CDR3 sequences, roughly 18% observed once, and the top ten hold about an eighth. In addition, the sample was reused for a study of T cells in Graves' hyperthyroidism and ophthalmopathy.

The source material was peripheral blood mononuclear cells (PBMCs), sampled at new diagnosis, from a patient treated with antithyroid drugs. The receptors were sampled from a woman between 25 and 40 years old with Graves disease.

This clonotype has a count of ten or more. This rearrangement joins TRBV5-1 to TRBJ2-3; D possibly corresponds to TRBD2 (6 bases). The CDR3 totals 15 residues. The germline gives CDR1 SGHRS, CDR2 YFSETQ. Trimming took 3 bases from V and 2 from J, leaving 13 bases between them. The CDR3 loop reads CASSWGESDTDTQYF. CDR3 sequence (DNA): TGCGCCAGCAGCTGGGGGGAGTCTGACACAGATACGCAGTATTTT.

This clonotype has a handful of counts. With a much larger clone just one base away, this may be a read error. V gene TRBV12-3 or TRBV12-4 combines with J gene TRBJ1-1, with a possible D match to TRBD1 (6 bases). The CDR3 covers 14 residues. Here the CDR3 reads CASSTGSWNAEAFF. The CDR3 DNA reads TGTGCCAGCAGTACAGGGTCGTGGAACGCTGAAGCTTTCTTT.

This clonotype was counted at least ten times. CDR3 sequence: CASSQGGTGNTIYF. CDR3 DNA sequence: TGTGCCAGCAGTCAGGGGGGAACTGGAAACACCATATATTTT. The chain recombines TRBV3-1 with TRBJ1-3, with 7 bases fitting TRBD1. Germline V gene sequence: CDR1 LGHDT, CDR2 YNNKEL (reference sequence). The CDR3 is 14 amino acids. Trimming cost V 6 bases and J 2 bases; bases outside gene matches: 4.

This clonotype was detected many times. V and J are TRBV30 and TRBJ2-3, with 11 bases identical to TRBD2. Germline CDR1 reads GTSNPN; CDR2 reads SVGIG (reference sequence). The CDR3 covers 13 residues. V shed 2 bases and J 6 bases; nucleotides not matched to a gene: 1. CDR3 residues: CAWSSSGGDTQYF. For the CDR3, the DNA is TGTGCCTGGAGTTCTAGCGGGGGGGATACGCAGTATTTT.

This clonotype was seen at least ten times. The CDR3: CACIRFGGYTF. CDR3 DNA sequence: TGTGCCTGTATAAGATTCGGGGGCTACACCTTC. The rearrangement joins TRBV30 to TRBJ1-2, with no clear D. V lost 6 bases to trimming and J lost 8 bases, with 13 bases between them. The V gene's germline CDR1 is GTSNPN and CDR2 SVGIG (reference sequence). The CDR3 spans 11 residues.

This clonotype came up many times. The chain has TRBV2 and TRBJ1-4; D perhaps matches TRBD1 (6 bases). The CDR3 covers 16 residues. Germline loops: CDR1 SNHLY, CDR2 FYNNEI. The V end lost 7 bases, the J end lost 8 bases, and 23 bases lay between the germline ends. CDR3 DNA sequence: TGTGCCAGCACCCTCCCTCCAGGGACACCTCAGGAAAAACTGTTTTTT. This sequence encodes CASTLPPGTPQEKLFF.

This clonotype was found many times. The chain has TRBV28 and TRBJ1-5, with TRBD1 as a possible D gene (6 bases). Deletions cut 6 bases from V and 6 bases from J, with 15 bases between. The CDR3 spans 14 residues. The germline CDR1 and CDR2 sequences are MDHEN and SYDVKM. The CDR3 region has the DNA TGTGCCAGCAGCCGCAGGGGCGCGGCTCAGCCCCAGCATTTT. Its protein is CASSRRGAAQPQHF.

The table lists this clonotype with many counts. The V and J genes are TRBV5-1 and TRBJ2-7; D remains unclear. CDR1 is SGHRS, CDR2 YFSETQ, per germline. CDR3 length: 15 residues. The V gene lost 3 bases and the J gene lost 2 bases, with 15 bases spanning the gap. CDR3 DNA sequence: TGCGCCAGCAGCTCACGACTTAGCCCTCCCTACGAGCAGTACTTC. It translates to CASSSRLSPPYEQYF.

Many counts were recorded for this clonotype. Written as DNA, the CDR3 is TGTGCCAGCAGCCAAGAACGGACTAGCGGTCTCCAAGAGACCCAGTACTTC. This sequence encodes CASSQERTSGLQETQYF. This chain links TRBV3-1 with TRBJ2-5; 10 bases are shared with TRBD2. Germline CDR1 LGHDT, CDR2 YNNKEL (reference sequence). This CDR3 region has 17 residues. V lost 0 bases and J lost 1; bases outside the gene matches: 5.

This clonotype was seen repeatedly, ten times or more. The rearrangement joins TRBV7-9 to TRBJ2-3; D unclear. Germline CDR1 and CDR2: SEHNR and FQNEAQ (reference sequence). V lost 2 bases and J lost 2, with 11 bases in between. This CDR3 has 15 residues. This CDR3 reads CASSLMTDLTDTQYF. The CDR3 nucleotides read TGTGCCAGCAGCTTAATGACTGACCTCACAGATACGCAGTATTTT.

This clonotype was counted many times. The J gene is TRBJ1-2, the V gene TRBV6-2 or TRBV6-3, with TRBD1 matching 9 bases. The CDR3 loop spans 15 amino acids. CDR1 is MNHEY, CDR2 SVGEGT, per germline. Unmatched junction bases numbered 13, after V lost 6 bases and J lost 8 bases. The CDR3 sequence is CASRRQGEVVGGYTF. Written as DNA, the CDR3 is TGTGCCAGCAGGAGACAGGGGGAGGTGGTTGGCGGCTACACCTTC.

This clonotype was seen ten or more times. The chain employs TRBV25-1 and TRBJ2-1; possible D gene TRBD2, 6 bases. V was trimmed by 8 bases and J by 4 bases, leaving 18 bases between them. The CDR3 length is 15 residues. Germline V gene lookup returns CDR1 MGHDK and CDR2 SYGVNS. Here the CDR3 DNA reads TGTGCCAGCTGTTCCGGGACTGGCAATTACAATGAGCAGTTCTTC. Translated: CASCSGTGNYNEQFF.

About this clonotype itself: Given a much more abundant clone one base away, this may be a read error. The genes are TRBV2 and TRBJ2-7, with 7 bases aligning to TRBD2. The length of the CDR3 is 14 residues. From germline, CDR1 is SNHLY and CDR2 FYNNEI. V was pared by 9 bases and J by 6 bases, with 14 bases of the junction left unmatched. The CDR3 loop is CASARTRGGVEQYF. CDR3 sequence (DNA): TGTGCCAGTGCCAGGACTAGGGGCGGCGTCGAGCAGTACTTC.

This clonotype came up many times. The gene calls are TRBV28 and TRBJ1-5; D is unresolved. CDR3 length: 13 amino acids. Looked up from germline, CDR1 is MDHEN and CDR2 is SYDVKM. The ends were cut back, 1 base at V and 5 bases at J, with 6 bases in the middle. As DNA, the CDR3 is TGTGCCAGCAGTTTATTGGGAGATCAGCCCCAGCATTTT. It is translated as CASSLLGDQPQHF.

The chain uses TRBV2 and TRBJ1-2; TRBD1 is a possible D gene (5 bases). Looked up from germline, CDR1 is SNHLY and CDR2 is FYNNEI. The CDR3 totals 15 residues. V lost 3 bases and J lost 1, with 12 bases in between. The CDR3 DNA reads as TGTGCCAGCAGTGAGTCCGACAGACTTAACTATGGCTACACCTTC. Encoded protein: CASSESDRLNYGYTF.

This clonotype has ten or more counts. The chain joins TRBV5-6 to TRBJ2-1; D perhaps matches TRBD1 (7 bases). CDR3 length: 15 amino acids. The germline V gene has CDR1 SGHDT and CDR2 YYEEEE. Trimming took off 4 bases at V and 6 bases at J, with 17 bases between the two ends. DNA of the CDR3: TGTGCCAGCAGCACCTGGAGGGGGCCGGTCAATGAGCAGTTCTTC. Protein: CASSTWRGPVNEQFF.

This clonotype was seen many times. The chain recombines TRBV20-1 with TRBJ1-1; D is possibly TRBD1 (5 bases). The CDR3 is 13 amino acids. The V end was cut by 1 base, the J end by 4 bases, with 10 bases between. In germline, CDR1 is DFQATT, CDR2 SNEGSKA (reference sequence). CDR3 loop: CSARGQPATEAFF. Written as DNA, the CDR3 is TGCAGTGCTAGAGGACAGCCAGCCACTGAAGCTTTCTTT.

This chain links TRBV15 with TRBJ1-3, with 10 bases aligning to TRBD1. The J segment lost 0 bases and the V segment lost 0 bases, leaving 20 bases of the junction unmatched. The germline gives CDR1 LNHNV, CDR2 YYDKDF (reference sequence). CDR3 length equals 23 residues. The CDR3 loop reads CATSRDLRFPGQGHRSSGNTIYF. The CDR3, as DNA: TGTGCCACCAGCAGAGATCTAAGATTTCCGGGACAGGGGCATCGGAGCTCTGGAAACACCATATATTTT.

The genes are TRBV10-3 and TRBJ1-5; D remains ambiguous. The length of the CDR3 is 15 residues. V was pared by 3 bases and J by 3 bases, with 12 bases between. Per the germline V gene, CDR1 is ENHRY and CDR2 is SYGVKD. CDR3 amino acids: CAISDVFVNNQPQHF. CDR3 DNA sequence: TGTGCCATCAGTGATGTTTTTGTAAACAATCAGCCCCAGCATTTT.